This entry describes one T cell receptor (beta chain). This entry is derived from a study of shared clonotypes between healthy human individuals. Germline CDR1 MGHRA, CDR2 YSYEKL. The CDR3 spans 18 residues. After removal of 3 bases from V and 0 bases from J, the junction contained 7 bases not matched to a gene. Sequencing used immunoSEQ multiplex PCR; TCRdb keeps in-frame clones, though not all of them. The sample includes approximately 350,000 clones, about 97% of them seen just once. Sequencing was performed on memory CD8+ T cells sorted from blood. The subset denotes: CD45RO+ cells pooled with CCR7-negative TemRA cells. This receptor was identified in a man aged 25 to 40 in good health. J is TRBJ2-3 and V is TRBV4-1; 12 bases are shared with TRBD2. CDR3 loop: CASSQAPSGRVSTDTQYF. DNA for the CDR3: TGCGCCAGCAGCCAGGCCCCTAGCGGGAGGGTTAGCACAGATACGCAGTATTTT.